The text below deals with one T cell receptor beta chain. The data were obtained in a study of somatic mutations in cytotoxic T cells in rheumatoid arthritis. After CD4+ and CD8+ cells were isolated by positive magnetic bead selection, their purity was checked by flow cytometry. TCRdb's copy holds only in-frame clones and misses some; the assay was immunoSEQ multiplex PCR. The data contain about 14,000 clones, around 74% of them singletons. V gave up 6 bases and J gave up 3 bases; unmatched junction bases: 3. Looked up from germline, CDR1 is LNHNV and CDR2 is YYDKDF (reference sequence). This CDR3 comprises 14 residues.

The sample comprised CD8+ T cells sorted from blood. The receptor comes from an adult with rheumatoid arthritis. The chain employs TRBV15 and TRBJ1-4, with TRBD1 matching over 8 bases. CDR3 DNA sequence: TGTGCCACCAGGGTGACAGGGGCTAATGAAAAACTGTTTTTT. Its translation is CATRVTGANEKLFF.